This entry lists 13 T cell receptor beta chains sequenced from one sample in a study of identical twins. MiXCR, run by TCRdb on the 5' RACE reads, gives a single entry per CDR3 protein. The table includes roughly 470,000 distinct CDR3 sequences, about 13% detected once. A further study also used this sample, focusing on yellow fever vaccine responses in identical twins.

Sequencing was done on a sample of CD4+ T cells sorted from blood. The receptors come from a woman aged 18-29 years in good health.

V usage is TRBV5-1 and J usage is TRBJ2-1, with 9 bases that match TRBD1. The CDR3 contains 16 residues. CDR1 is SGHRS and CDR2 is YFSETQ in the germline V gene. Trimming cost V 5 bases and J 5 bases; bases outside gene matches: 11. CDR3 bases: TGCGCCAGCAGGCCTGGACCGGGACAGGGTAACAATGAGCAGTTCTTC. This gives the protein CASRPGPGQGNNEQFF.

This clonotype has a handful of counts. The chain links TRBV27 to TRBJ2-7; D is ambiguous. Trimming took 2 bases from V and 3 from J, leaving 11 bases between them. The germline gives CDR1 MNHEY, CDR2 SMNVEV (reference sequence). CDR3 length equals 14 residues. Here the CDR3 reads CASSLVPAYYEQYF. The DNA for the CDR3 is TGTGCCAGCAGTTTAGTTCCAGCGTACTACGAGCAGTACTTC.

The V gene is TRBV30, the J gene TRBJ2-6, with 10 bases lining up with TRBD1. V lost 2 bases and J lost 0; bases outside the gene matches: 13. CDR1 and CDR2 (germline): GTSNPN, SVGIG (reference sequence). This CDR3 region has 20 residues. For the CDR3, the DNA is TGTGCCTGGAGTTCCTTCGAATTGACAGGGGGCTACTCTGGGGCCAACGTCCTGACTTTC. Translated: CAWSSFELTGGYSGANVLTF.

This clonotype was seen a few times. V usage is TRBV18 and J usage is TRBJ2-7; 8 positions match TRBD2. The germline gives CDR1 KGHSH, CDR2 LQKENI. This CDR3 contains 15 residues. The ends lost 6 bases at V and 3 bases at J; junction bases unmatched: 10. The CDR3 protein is CASSQAASGGYEQYF. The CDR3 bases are TGTGCCAGCTCCCAGGCGGCCAGCGGGGGCTACGAGCAGTACTTC.

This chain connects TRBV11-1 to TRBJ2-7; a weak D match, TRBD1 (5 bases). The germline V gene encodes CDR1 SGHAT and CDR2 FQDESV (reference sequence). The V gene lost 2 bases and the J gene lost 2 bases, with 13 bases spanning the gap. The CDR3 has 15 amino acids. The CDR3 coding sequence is TGTGCCAGCAGCTTAAAGGGGCAGTATACCTACGAGCAGTACTTC. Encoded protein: CASSLKGQYTYEQYF.

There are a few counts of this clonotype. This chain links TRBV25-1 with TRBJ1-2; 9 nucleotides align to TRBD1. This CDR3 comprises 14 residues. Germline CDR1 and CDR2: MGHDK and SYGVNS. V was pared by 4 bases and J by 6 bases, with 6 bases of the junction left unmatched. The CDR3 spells CASSGWTGADGYTF. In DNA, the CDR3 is TGTGCCAGCAGTGGATGGACAGGGGCGGATGGCTACACCTTC.

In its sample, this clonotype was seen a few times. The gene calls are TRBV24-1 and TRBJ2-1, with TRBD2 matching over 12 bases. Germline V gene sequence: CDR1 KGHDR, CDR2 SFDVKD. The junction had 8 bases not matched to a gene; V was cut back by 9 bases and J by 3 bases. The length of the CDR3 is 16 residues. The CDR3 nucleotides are TGTGCCACCGGAGAAACGACTAGCGGGGGCTACAATGAGCAGTTCTTC. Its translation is CATGETTSGGYNEQFF.

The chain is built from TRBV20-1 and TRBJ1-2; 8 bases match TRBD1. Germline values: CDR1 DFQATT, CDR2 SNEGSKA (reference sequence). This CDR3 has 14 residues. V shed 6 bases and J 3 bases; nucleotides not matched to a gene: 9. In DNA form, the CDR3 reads TGCAGTGCCAAAGAGCAGGGGGCGGACTATGGCTACACCTTC. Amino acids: CSAKEQGADYGYTF.

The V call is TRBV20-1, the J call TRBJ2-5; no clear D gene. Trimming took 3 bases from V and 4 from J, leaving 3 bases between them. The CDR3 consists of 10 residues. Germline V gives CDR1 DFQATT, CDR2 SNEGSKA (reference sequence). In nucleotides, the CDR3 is TGCAGTGCTAGTGTAGAGACCCAGTACTTC. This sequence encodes CSASVETQYF.

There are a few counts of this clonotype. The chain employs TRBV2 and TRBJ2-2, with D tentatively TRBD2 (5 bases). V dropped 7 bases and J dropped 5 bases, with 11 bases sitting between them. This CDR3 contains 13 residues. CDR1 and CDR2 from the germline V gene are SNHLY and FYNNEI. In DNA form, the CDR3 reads TGTGCCAGCACGATTTCGGGAACCGGGGAGCTGTTTTTT. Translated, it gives CASTISGTGELFF.

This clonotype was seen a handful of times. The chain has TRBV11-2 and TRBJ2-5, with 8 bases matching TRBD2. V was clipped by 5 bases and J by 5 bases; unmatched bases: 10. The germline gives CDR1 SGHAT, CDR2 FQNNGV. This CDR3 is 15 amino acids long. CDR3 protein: CASSVGAGGEETQYF. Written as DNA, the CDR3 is TGTGCCAGCAGCGTAGGGGCGGGAGGTGAGGAGACCCAGTACTTC.

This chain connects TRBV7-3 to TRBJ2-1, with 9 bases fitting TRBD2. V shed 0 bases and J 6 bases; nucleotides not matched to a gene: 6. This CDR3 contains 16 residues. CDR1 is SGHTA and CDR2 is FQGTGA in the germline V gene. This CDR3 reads CASSLTGGGGLNEQFF. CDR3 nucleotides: TGTGCCAGCAGCTTAACGGGCGGGGGGGGCCTCAATGAGCAGTTCTTC.

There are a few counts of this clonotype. The CDR3 loop is CASSSAGLAAYEQYF. CDR3 nucleotides: TGTGCCAGCAGTTCCGCGGGACTAGCTGCCTACGAGCAGTACTTC. The rearrangement links TRBV6-5 to TRBJ2-7; 9 bases fit TRBD2. Losses at the gene ends were 4 bases for V and 2 bases for J; bases not matched to a gene: 6. The germline V gene has CDR1 MNHEY and CDR2 SVGAGI. The CDR3 sequence is 15 residues long.